The clone carrying this T cell receptor beta chain was found a few times. Its antigen is unknown. This entry comes from a study of blood T cells in healthy people across ages. Study-level points and caveats: Samples with more naive T cells showed higher observed beta diversity.

The authors extracted at least 5 micrograms of total RNA per sample. A sample-barcoded 5' primer and a J-beta primer mix were used in a second PCR of roughly 7 to 11 cycles. Sequencing of every sample gave 2.5 million or more CDR3-containing paired-end reads. TCRdb processed the 5' RACE reads anew with MiXCR; each CDR3 protein has one entry. The table records more than 1.4 million distinct CDR3 sequences, roughly 45% of them present only once. Sequencing input: blood. This TCR was recovered from a woman under 30 in good health.

The CDR3: CSARLRTGEGANVLTF. CDR3 coding DNA: TGCAGTGCTAGACTCAGGACAGGCGAAGGGGCCAACGTCCTGACTTTC. The V call is TRBV20-1, the J call TRBJ2-6; 7 nucleotides match TRBD1. The CDR3 is 16 residues long. CDR1 is DFQATT and CDR2 is SNEGSKA in the germline V gene (reference sequence). The J segment lost 4 bases and the V segment lost 2 bases, leaving 8 bases of the junction unmatched.